This TCR beta chain was identified in a study of regulatory T cells in long-lasting Graves disease. Across the whole study: Antithyroid drug exposure in newly diagnosed Graves' patients had lasted under 3 months. Findings and caveats of the study: Persistent patients shared more public clonotypes (over 2,500) than new patients (more than 900).

The CDR3 is made up of 20 amino acids. The germline gives CDR1 SGHRS, CDR2 YFSETQ. The germline V and J ends were trimmed by 0 bases and 0 bases, with 22 bases remaining between them. The time point denotes: newly diagnosed GD, antithyroid drugs for less than 3 months. PBMC-derived RNA was used for the TCR library. The TCR beta library used iRepertoire HTBI primers with Arm-PCR amplification of CDR3. MiXCR, applied by TCRdb to the multiplex PCR reads, yields one record per CDR3 protein. In the table there are fewer than 500,000 distinct CDR3 sequences, around 15% of which are singletons. This clonotype has ten or more counts. As yet, its antigen is unknown. The sample was also linked to a second study, of T cells in Graves' hyperthyroidism and ophthalmopathy. This second study says: Patients between 18 and 65 years old had hyperthyroidism, newly diagnosed and lasting under 2 months.

This receptor was taken from a man in his forties with Graves disease. The sequenced sample was peripheral blood mononuclear cells (PBMCs), obtained at new diagnosis, from a patient treated with antithyroid drugs. V and J are TRBV5-1 and TRBJ2-1, with a tentative D call TRBD1 (6 bases). The CDR3: CASSLALGVTGHSSYNEQFF. CDR3 DNA: TGCGCCAGCAGCTTGGCCTTAGGTGTGACAGGCCACAGCTCCTACAATGAGCAGTTCTTC.